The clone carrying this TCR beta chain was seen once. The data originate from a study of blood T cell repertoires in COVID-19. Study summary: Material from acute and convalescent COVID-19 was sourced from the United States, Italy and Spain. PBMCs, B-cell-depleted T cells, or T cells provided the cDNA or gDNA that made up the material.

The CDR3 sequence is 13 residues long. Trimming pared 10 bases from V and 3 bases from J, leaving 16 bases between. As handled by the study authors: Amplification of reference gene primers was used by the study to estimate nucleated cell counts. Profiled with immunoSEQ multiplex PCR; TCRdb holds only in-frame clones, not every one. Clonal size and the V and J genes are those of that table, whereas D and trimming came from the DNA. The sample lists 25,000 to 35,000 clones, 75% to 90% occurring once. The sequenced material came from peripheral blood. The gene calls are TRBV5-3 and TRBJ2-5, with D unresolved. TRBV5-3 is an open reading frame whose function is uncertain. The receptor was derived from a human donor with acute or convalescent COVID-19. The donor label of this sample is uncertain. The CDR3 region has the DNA TGTGCCGGAAAGATGGCAGATGAAGAGACCCAGTACTTC. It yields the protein CAGKMADEETQYF.